This is a list of T cell receptor beta chains from one sample in a study of T cells in Graves' hyperthyroidism and ophthalmopathy. TCRdb itself ran the multiplex PCR reads through MiXCR, one entry per CDR3 protein. The sample consists of under 250,000 distinct CDR3 sequences, approximately 25% of them appearing once. The specimen sequenced was blood. These TCRs come from a woman in her 40s with Graves' ophthalmopathy. The CDR3 runs from the conserved cysteine through the conserved F or W. D genes are given only for firm matches. The size entry is marked missing in some rows and otherwise reads once, few, many or a size class.

clone size,V gene,D gene,J gene,CDR3 protein,CDR3 DNA
.,TRBV20-1,.,TRBJ1-1,CSARVSQGGTEAFF,TGCAGTGCTAGAGTCTCACAGGGAGGCACTGAAGCTTTCTTT
.,TRBV9,.,TRBJ2-6,CASSVDGAGANVLTF,TGTGCCAGCAGCGTAGACGGTGCTGGGGCCAACGTCCTGACTTTC
many,TRBV2,TRBD2,TRBJ2-7,CASSEDELAGAPGGEQYF,TGTGCCAGCAGTGAAGACGAACTAGCGGGAGCCCCTGGAGGCGAGCAGTACTTC
.,TRBV6-5,.,TRBJ1-1,CASSYSPEGGAFF,TGTGCCAGCAGTTACTCCCCGGAGGGTGGGGCTTTCTTT
many,TRBV28,TRBD2,TRBJ2-3,CASSSGLAVSTDTQYF,TGTGCCAGCAGTTCAGGACTAGCGGTTAGCACAGATACGCAGTATTTT
.,TRBV6-2/TRBV6-3,.,TRBJ1-6,CASSYGQTNSPLHF,TGTGCCAGCAGTTATGGGCAGACGAATTCACCCCTCCACTTT
few,TRBV20-1,.,TRBJ1-1,CSARDKTDLTFF,TGCAGTGCTAGAGATAAAACCGACCTAACTTTCTTT
.,TRBV30,.,TRBJ1-6,CAWSSGPASSYNSPLHF,TGTGCCTGGAGTAGCGGGCCCGCAAGCTCCTATAATTCACCCCTCCACTTT
.,TRBV7-3,.,TRBJ2-2,CASSLIPNTGELFF,TGTGCCAGCAGCTTAATCCCGAACACCGGGGAGCTGTTTTTT
many,TRBV28,.,TRBJ2-5,CASSPTSMGQETQYF,TGTGCCAGCAGCCCCACGAGCATGGGCCAAGAGACCCAGTACTTC
many,TRBV27,TRBD2,TRBJ2-7,CASIGTSGGSYEQYF,TGTGCCAGCATAGGGACTAGCGGGGGCTCCTACGAGCAGTACTTC
.,TRBV6-5,TRBD2,TRBJ2-7,CASSYRRPLAGSDEQYF,TGTGCCAGCAGTTACCGTAGGCCACTAGCGGGAAGCGACGAGCAGTACTTC
many,TRBV28,.,TRBJ1-2,CASSSQTYGYTF,TGTGCCAGCAGTTCCCAAACTTATGGCTACACCTTC
many,TRBV7-9,TRBD1,TRBJ1-2,CASSLATGGSYGYTF,TGTGCCAGCAGCTTAGCTACAGGGGGCAGTTATGGCTACACCTTC
many,TRBV10-1,TRBD1,TRBJ2-7,CASKLDRPSYEQYF,TGCGCCAGCAAGCTGGACAGGCCTTCCTACGAGCAGTACTTC
.,TRBV19,.,TRBJ1-2,CASPGPSGSNYGYTF,TGTGCCAGCCCGGGGCCCTCCGGTAGTAACTATGGCTACACCTTC
many,TRBV7-3,.,TRBJ2-7,CASSPAGATRHLKAYEQYF,TGTGCCAGCAGCCCTGCAGGGGCAACCCGCCACCTGAAAGCCTACGAGCAGTACTTC
few,TRBV19,.,TRBJ2-5,CASSNGPGKQETQYF,TGTGCCAGTAGTAATGGGCCGGGTAAACAAGAGACCCAGTACTTC
many,TRBV27,TRBD1,TRBJ1-5,CASSLQGASNQPQHF,TGTGCCAGCAGTTTACAGGGGGCAAGCAATCAGCCCCAGCATTTT
once,TRBV20-1,.,TRBJ2-7,CSARDLRLTSYEQYF,TGCAGTGCTAGAGATCTGAGACTCACCTCCTACGAGCAGTACTTC
many,TRBV29-1,.,TRBJ2-4,CSVEAGTNIQYF,TGCAGCGTTGAGGCAGGAACAAACATTCAGTACTTC
many,TRBV28,.,TRBJ2-5,CASSSPAWGWDQETQYF,TGTGCCAGCAGTTCGCCCGCCTGGGGCTGGGACCAAGAGACCCAGTACTTC
few,TRBV15,TRBD2,TRBJ2-5,CATSRAAGGQETQYF,TGTGCCACCAGCAGAGCAGCGGGGGGTCAAGAGACCCAGTACTTC
many,TRBV28,.,TRBJ1-3,CASSLQAGGNTIYF,TGTGCCAGCAGTTTACAGGCAGGAGGAAACACCATATATTTT
many,TRBV6-1,.,TRBJ2-1,CASSEVGSHNEQFF,TGTGCCAGCAGTGAAGTCGGGAGCCACAATGAGCAGTTCTTC
many,TRBV5-1,TRBD2,TRBJ2-7,CASSLQREQSYEQYF,TGCGCCAGCAGCTTGCAGCGGGAACAGTCCTACGAGCAGTACTTC
many,TRBV12-3/TRBV12-4,.,TRBJ1-6,CASSPTGPNSPLHF,TGTGCCAGCAGTCCCACGGGACCTAATTCACCCCTCCACTTT
.,TRBV20-1,.,TRBJ1-1,CSVSVRVNTEAFF,TGCAGTGTGAGTGTCAGAGTGAACACTGAAGCTTTCTTT
many,TRBV7-9,TRBD1,TRBJ2-7,CASSLTGTGNYEQYF,TGTGCCAGCAGCCTAACCGGGACAGGAAACTACGAGCAGTACTTC
many,TRBV6-2/TRBV6-3,.,TRBJ2-5,CASSYLSVDRAQETQYF,TGTGCCAGCAGTTACCTATCCGTCGACAGAGCGCAAGAGACCCAGTACTTC
many,TRBV12-3/TRBV12-4,.,TRBJ1-1,CASEKVLPNTEAFF,TGTGCCAGCGAAAAGGTTCTTCCGAACACTGAAGCTTTCTTT
many,TRBV9,.,TRBJ2-2,CASSVGTGELFF,TGTGCCAGCAGCGTAGGGACCGGGGAGCTGTTTTTT
many,TRBV2,TRBD1,TRBJ1-5,CASSHPATGVGSNQPQHF,TGTGCCAGCAGTCATCCAGCAACAGGGGTTGGCAGCAATCAGCCCCAGCATTTT
once,TRBV7-8,.,TRBJ1-2,CASSFRQAGGYGYTF,TGTGCCAGCAGCTTTAGACAGGCAGGAGGCTATGGCTACACCTTC
once,TRBV6-2/TRBV6-3,.,TRBJ1-1,CASSYLPGGSEAFF,TGTGCCAGCAGTTATTTGCCCGGGGGGAGTGAAGCTTTCTTT
.,TRBV19,TRBD2,TRBJ2-7,CASSIGSGGAYEQYF,TGTGCCAGTAGTATCGGTAGCGGGGGGGCCTACGAGCAGTACTTC
many,TRBV6-5,TRBD1,TRBJ1-2,CASSLQGGVGYTF,TGTGCCAGCAGTTTACAGGGGGGGGTTGGCTACACCTTC
many,TRBV20-1,.,TRBJ1-2,CSASPGLFFYGYTF,TGCAGTGCTAGCCCGGGACTTTTTTTCTATGGCTACACCTTC
many,TRBV7-7,.,TRBJ2-2,CASSLELDQGELFF,TGTGCTAGCAGCTTAGAACTAGACCAGGGGGAGCTGTTTTTT
many,TRBV27,TRBD1,TRBJ1-1,CASRPQGAAEAFF,TGTGCCAGCAGGCCTCAGGGGGCGGCTGAAGCTTTCTTT
many,TRBV27,.,TRBJ2-7,CASSPYGDGTYEQYF,TGTGCCAGCAGCCCCTATGGTGACGGAACCTACGAGCAGTACTTC